The 17 T cell receptor beta chains presented below share a single source sample, sequenced in a study of beta chain features in type 1 diabetes. Expressed TCRB transcripts were sequenced because the entire RNA isolate underwent reverse transcription. The protocol was immunoSEQ multiplex PCR, while the TCRdb copy is restricted to in-frame clones and leaves out a portion. The table lists hundreds of thousands of clones, roughly 17% of them singletons. Specimen: naive CD4+ T cells from blood. The source is a woman aged 18-30 years in good health.

This clone was found a few times. The chain combines TRBV18 with TRBJ2-6, with D perhaps matching TRBD1 or TRBD2 (5 bases each). CDR3 length equals 18 residues. The germline gives CDR1 KGHSH, CDR2 LQKENI. Trimming removed 0 bases from V and 2 bases from J, with 14 bases in between. The CDR3 here is CASSPPFGAHAGANVLTF. DNA for the CDR3: TGTGCCAGCTCACCACCGTTCGGGGCCCATGCTGGGGCCAACGTCCTGACTTTC.

The V call is TRBV27, the J call TRBJ1-3, with D uncertain. The V end lost 6 bases, the J end lost 0 bases, and 9 bases lay between the germline ends. Germline loops: CDR1 MNHEY, CDR2 SMNVEV (reference sequence). The CDR3 is made up of 14 amino acids. CDR3 in amino acids: CASSPRSSGNTIYF. The CDR3 region has the DNA TGTGCCAGCAGCCCCCGGTCCTCTGGAAACACCATATATTTT.

The rearrangement uses TRBV28 and TRBJ2-3; D is tentatively TRBD1 or TRBD2 (5 bases each). CDR3 length: 15 residues. V was clipped by 1 base and J by 6 bases, with 14 bases between them. Per germline, CDR1 MDHEN and CDR2 SYDVKM. CDR3 bases: TGTGCCAGCAGTTTATCGGCAGGGTGGAGGGATACGCAGTATTTT. Residues: CASSLSAGWRDTQYF.

This chain uses TRBV7-9 with TRBJ2-1; a weak D match, TRBD2 (6 bases). Germline CDR1 SEHNR, CDR2 FQNEAQ (reference sequence). V was cut by 4 bases and J by 8 bases, with 21 bases left in between. This CDR3 has 16 residues. The CDR3 spells CASSSGLSRSLDEQFF. CDR3 sequence (DNA): TGTGCCAGCAGCTCGGGACTTTCCCGCTCCCTCGATGAGCAGTTCTTC.

This clone has just a few counts. Other DNA variants within this sample encode the same CDR3. The rearrangement joins TRBV28 to TRBJ1-1; D is uncertain. The germline V gene encodes CDR1 MDHEN and CDR2 SYDVKM. The CDR3 consists of 11 residues. V was clipped by 6 bases and J by 2 bases, with 4 bases between them. CDR3 sequence (DNA): TGTGCCAGCAGAGGAAACACTGAAGCTTTCTTT. It encodes CASRGNTEAFF.

The chain carries TRBV6-1 and TRBJ1-6; D unresolved. The CDR3 spans 15 residues. Trimming pared 0 bases from V and 8 bases from J, leaving 11 bases between. The germline V gene has CDR1 MNHNS and CDR2 SASEGT. The DNA of the CDR3 is TGTGCCAGCAGTGAAGCCTCTAGAACGGATTCACCCCTCCACTTT. Its protein product is CASSEASRTDSPLHF.

This chain links TRBV6-5 with TRBJ2-5; 9 positions match TRBD2. The germline V gene encodes CDR1 MNHEY and CDR2 SVGAGI. The CDR3 covers 15 residues. J lost 5 bases, V lost 7 bases, and 11 bases had no gene match. The CDR3 region has the DNA TGTGCCAGCAAGGGCGGGAGGGCCTTTGGGGAGACCCAGTACTTC. Protein product: CASKGGRAFGETQYF.

This clone was counted between two and nine times. This rearrangement joins TRBV5-4 to TRBJ1-2; perhaps TRBD1 as D (6 bases). Deletions cut 4 bases from V and 2 bases from J, with 9 bases between. There are 13 residues in the CDR3. Germline values: CDR1 SGHNT, CDR2 YYREEE (reference sequence). Here the CDR3 DNA reads TGTGCCAGCAGCGGAGACAGGAACTATGGCTACACCTTC. Its protein product is CASSGDRNYGYTF.

The chain employs TRBV28 and TRBJ2-3; the D gene is possibly TRBD2 (5 bases). CDR1 is MDHEN and CDR2 is SYDVKM in the germline V gene. This CDR3 contains 13 residues. Between the trimmed V and J ends, which lost 2 bases and 6 bases, there was a span of 9 bases. CDR3 in DNA: TGTGCCAGCAGTTTACTATCGGGGGATACGCAGTATTTT. Protein sequence: CASSLLSGDTQYF. The full variable domain, with the rest looked up from reference TRBV28 and TRBJ2-3, is DVKVTQSSRYLVKRTGEKVFLECVQDMDHENMFWYRQDPGLGLRLIYFSYDVKMKEKGDIPEGYSVSREKKERFSLILESASTNQTSMYLCASSLLSGDTQYFGPGTRLTVL.

The chain employs TRBV29-1 and TRBJ1-2; 10 nucleotides agree with TRBD1. The CDR3 sequence is 14 residues long. The J segment lost 5 bases and the V segment lost 5 bases, leaving 8 bases of the junction unmatched. Germline CDR1 SQVTM, CDR2 ANQGSEA. The CDR3, as DNA: TGCAGCGTTTGGGACAGGGGAGCGAATTATGGCTACACCTTC. It translates to CSVWDRGANYGYTF.

The chain couples TRBV5-4 to TRBJ2-7, with 7 bases matching TRBD2. V was clipped by 0 bases and J by 2 bases; unmatched bases: 8. Germline V gene sequence: CDR1 SGHNT, CDR2 YYREEE (reference sequence). CDR3 size: 16 residues. CDR3 nucleotide sequence: TGTGCCAGCAGCTTGGAGGTGGGAGGGGCAACCTACGAGCAGTACTTC. It specifies CASSLEVGGATYEQYF.

This clone was detected only a few times. The rearrangement links TRBV27 to TRBJ2-1, with 9 nucleotides matching TRBD1. V lost 4 bases and J lost 10; bases outside the gene matches: 11. Germline CDR1 MNHEY, CDR2 SMNVEV (reference sequence). The CDR3 has 15 residues. The CDR3, as DNA: TGTGCCAGCAGTTGGTGGGGACAGGGAAAAAGGGAGCAGTTCTTC. Translation gives CASSWWGQGKREQFF.

This clone turned up a few times. The chain recombines TRBV6-5 with TRBJ1-2, with 10 positions matching TRBD1. The CDR3 runs to 13 residues. With 8 bases clipped from V and 4 bases from J, the junction kept 4 bases outside the gene matches. CDR1 and CDR2 from the germline V gene are MNHEY and SVGAGI. The CDR3 region has the DNA TGTGCCAGCCGCCGGGACAGGGGCTATGGCTACACCTTC. This sequence encodes CASRRDRGYGYTF.

The V gene is TRBV7-2, the J gene TRBJ2-1; 8 nucleotides align to TRBD2. The germline CDR1 and CDR2 sequences are SGHTA and FQGNSA. This CDR3 contains 13 residues. V trimming: 5 bases; J trimming: 6 bases; junction bases outside the gene matches: 3. The CDR3 protein is CASSQGLVNEQFF. The CDR3 DNA is TGTGCCAGCAGCCAGGGACTAGTCAATGAGCAGTTCTTC.

CDR3 amino acids: CASSLDGSSTDTQYF. Written as DNA, the CDR3 is TGTGCCAGCAGCCTGGACGGATCTAGCACAGATACGCAGTATTTT. The rearrangement joins TRBV5-8 to TRBJ2-3; D is unclear. CDR3 length: 15 amino acids. V gave up 4 bases and J gave up 0 bases, with 12 bases separating them. The germline gives CDR1 SGHTS, CDR2 YDEGEE. Using reference TRBV5-8 and TRBJ2-3 for the parts outside the CDR3, the full variable domain is EAGVTQSPTHLIKTRGQQATLRCSPISGHTSVYWYQQALGLGLQFLLWYDEGEERNRGNFPPRFSGRQFPNYSSELNVNALELEDSALYLCASSLDGSSTDTQYFGPGTRLTVL.

The table lists this clone with a few counts. This sequence joins TRBV7-9 and TRBJ2-3; 14 nucleotides match TRBD2. CDR3 size: 17 residues. Losses at the gene ends were 1 base for V and 4 bases for J; bases not matched to a gene: 4. CDR1 and CDR2 (germline): SEHNR, FQNEAQ (reference sequence). The CDR3 spells CASSLGTSGRWSDTQYF. The CDR3 nucleotides are TGTGCCAGCAGCTTAGGGACTAGCGGGAGGTGGTCAGATACGCAGTATTTT.

This clone was observed a handful of times. The CDR3 DNA is TGTGCCAGCAGGGGGGAGGGAGGGGAACACAATGAGCAGTTCTTC. It encodes CASRGEGGEHNEQFF. The gene calls are TRBV28 and TRBJ2-1; 7 positions agree with TRBD2. From germline, CDR1 is MDHEN and CDR2 SYDVKM. Trimming at V came to 6 bases and at J to 5 bases, leaving 10 bases not matched to a gene. The CDR3 loop spans 15 amino acids.